A single sample gave rise to the 11 T cell receptor beta chains below, sequenced in a study of T cells in Graves' hyperthyroidism and ophthalmopathy. The source material, RNA transcripts, was used to amplify TCR beta CDR3 regions. First-round RT-PCR targeting the TCR CDR3 was performed with the HTBI primer set. One entry per CDR3 protein, called by TCRdb with MiXCR from the multiplex PCR reads. Among about 130,000 distinct CDR3 sequences listed, less than 25% were seen once. Sample: blood. These TCRs come from a woman aged 45-65 years with Graves' hyperthyroidism that later progressed to Graves' ophthalmopathy.

This chain joins TRBV4-2 and TRBJ1-2; D is possibly TRBD1 (5 bases). Germline V lookup: CDR1 LGHNA, CDR2 YNFKEQ. Trimming took off 0 bases at V and 0 bases at J, with 14 bases between the two ends. The CDR3 is made up of 17 amino acids. CDR3 residues: CASSQDRSGGTNYGYTF. Here the CDR3 DNA reads TGTGCCAGCAGCCAAGACAGAAGCGGGGGGACTAACTATGGCTACACCTTC.

V gene TRBV6-5 combines with J gene TRBJ2-5; maybe TRBD2 (6 bases). The V and J ends lost 0 bases and 5 bases respectively, with 13 bases between them. This CDR3 region has 15 residues. Germline V gene sequence: CDR1 MNHEY, CDR2 SVGAGI. In DNA form, the CDR3 reads TGTGCCAGCAGTTACTCGGGGGGAGTCTCGGAGACCCAGTACTTC. Protein: CASSYSGGVSETQYF.

The chain couples TRBV25-1 to TRBJ2-5; TRBD1 matches 9 bases. Trimming cost V 6 bases and J 4 bases; bases outside gene matches: 12. The germline V gene encodes CDR1 MGHDK and CDR2 SYGVNS. The CDR3 totals 16 residues. The CDR3 DNA reads TGTGCCAGCAGCGAGGGGACAGGGTCCCGAGCAGAGACCCAGTACTTC. The encoded protein is CASSEGTGSRAETQYF.

This clonotype was observed many times. J is TRBJ2-3 and V is TRBV20-1, with 7 nucleotides matching TRBD2. Germline assignment: CDR1 DFQATT and CDR2 SNEGSKA (reference sequence). This CDR3 comprises 15 residues. V was clipped by 5 bases and J by 2 bases; unmatched bases: 10. The CDR3 here is CSASKWEGYTDTQYF. The CDR3, as DNA: TGCAGTGCTTCGAAGTGGGAGGGTTACACAGATACGCAGTATTTT.

The rearrangement uses TRBV18 and TRBJ1-5; D unresolved. Germline CDR1 KGHSH, CDR2 LQKENI. The length of the CDR3 is 16 residues. V lost 0 bases to trimming and J lost 3 bases, with 12 bases between them. The CDR3: CASSPPGGLANQPQHF. The CDR3, as DNA: TGTGCCAGCTCACCACCGGGAGGGCTCGCCAATCAGCCCCAGCATTTT. Variable domain in full (rest from reference TRBV18 and TRBJ1-5): NAGVMQNPRHLVRRRGQEARLRCSPMKGHSHVYWYRQLPEEGLKFMVYLQKENIIDESGMPKERFSAEFPKEGPSILRIQQVVRGDSAAYFCASSPPGGLANQPQHFGDGTRLSIL.

This clonotype was counted at least ten times. This rearrangement joins TRBV18 to TRBJ2-2; tentative D call: TRBD2 (5 bases). This CDR3 spans 15 amino acids. CDR1 KGHSH and CDR2 LQKENI come from the germline V gene. Trimming took 7 bases from V and 0 from J, leaving 12 bases between them. CDR3 nucleotides: TGTGCCAGCTGGCGGGCCGACGCGAACACCGGGGAGCTGTTTTTT. Amino acids: CASWRADANTGELFF. The complete variable domain, with remaining parts taken from reference TRBV18 and TRBJ2-2, reads NAGVMQNPRHLVRRRGQEARLRCSPMKGHSHVYWYRQLPEEGLKFMVYLQKENIIDESGMPKERFSAEFPKEGPSILRIQQVVRGDSAAYFCASWRADANTGELFFGEGSRLTVL.

The rearrangement links TRBV5-6 to TRBJ1-2, with D uncertain. V was trimmed by 0 bases and J by 5 bases, leaving 11 bases between them. The CDR3 covers 14 residues. From germline, CDR1 is SGHDT and CDR2 YYEEEE. CDR3 in amino acids: CASSLGSTVYGYTF. DNA of the CDR3: TGTGCCAGCAGCTTGGGCTCGACCGTTTATGGCTACACCTTC. Looking up the rest from reference TRBV5-6 and TRBJ1-2 gives the full variable domain: DAGVTQSPTHLIKTRGQQVTLRCSPKSGHDTVSWYQQALGQGPQFIFQYYEEEERQRGNFPDRFSGHQFPNYSSELNVNALLLGDSALYLCASSLGSTVYGYTFGSGTRLTVV.

Many counts were recorded for this clonotype. The chain employs TRBV28 and TRBJ2-3, with D perhaps matching TRBD1 (5 bases). This CDR3 comprises 13 residues. Per germline, CDR1 MDHEN and CDR2 SYDVKM. V dropped 8 bases and J dropped 4 bases, with 13 bases sitting between them. For the CDR3, the DNA is TGTGCCAGCTCAGGGTCGGGCGCAGATACGCAGTATTTT. Translating it yields CASSGSGADTQYF.

This clonotype was observed at least ten times. CDR3 sequence: CASSQGGEMNTEAFF. For the CDR3, the DNA is TGCGCCAGCAGCCAAGGGGGCGAGATGAACACTGAAGCTTTCTTT. The chain links TRBV4-1 to TRBJ1-1; perhaps TRBD1 as D (5 bases). The CDR3 consists of 15 residues. Trimming removed 1 base from V and 0 bases from J, with 9 bases in between. CDR1 is MGHRA and CDR2 is YSYEKL in the germline V gene.

There are a few counts of this clonotype. The chain uses TRBV19 and TRBJ1-5, with D unclear. Between the trimmed V and J ends, which lost 1 base and 6 bases, there was a span of 10 bases. In germline, CDR1 is LNHDA, CDR2 SQIVND (reference sequence). CDR3 length equals 14 residues. The CDR3 spells CASSIVGSGQPQHF. In DNA form, the CDR3 reads TGTGCCAGTAGTATAGTCGGGTCCGGTCAGCCCCAGCATTTT.

This clonotype occurred a few times. J is TRBJ2-1 and V is TRBV29-1, with 7 bases lining up with TRBD1. V lost 8 bases, J lost 5 bases, and 9 bases stayed unmatched. From germline, CDR1 is SQVTM and CDR2 ANQGSEA. The CDR3 runs to 13 residues. The CDR3 is CSTPGQLHNEQFF. The CDR3 nucleotides are TGCAGCACCCCGGGACAGCTACACAATGAGCAGTTCTTC.